These 18 T cell receptor beta chains originate from one sample sequenced in a study of control samples from healthy donors and cancer patients. Clones were sequenced by immunoSEQ multiplex PCR, and TCRdb holds only the in-frame ones, with some missing. The repertoire has almost 85,000 clones, around 94% of them found once; the top ten carry about 5%. The sequenced sample consisted of blood. The source is a woman between 18 and 30 years old in good health.

The chain combines TRBV27 with TRBJ1-4; 8 nucleotides line up with TRBD1. CDR3 length equals 13 residues. V shed 7 bases and J 8 bases; nucleotides not matched to a gene: 6. The germline CDR1 and CDR2 sequences are MNHEY and SMNVEV (reference sequence). This chain's CDR3 is CASKRGTGEKLFF. As DNA, the CDR3 is TGTGCCAGCAAACGAGGGACAGGAGAAAAACTGTTTTTT.

In this sample, this clone turned up once. The chain has TRBV5-4 and TRBJ1-1, with D tentatively TRBD1 (6 bases). The V and J ends lost 1 base and 3 bases respectively, with 10 bases between them. The germline CDR1 and CDR2 sequences are SGHNT and YYREEE (reference sequence). CDR3 length: 14 residues. Here the CDR3 DNA reads TGTGCCAGCAGCTTGACAGGGTTGGACACTGAAGCTTTCTTT. Translated, it gives CASSLTGLDTEAFF. The entire variable domain, with the rest obtained from reference TRBV5-4 and TRBJ1-1, is as follows: ETGVTQSPTHLIKTRGQQVTLRCSSQSGHNTVSWYQQALGQGPQFIFQYYREEENGRGNFPPRFSGLQFPNYSSELNVNALELDDSALYLCASSLTGLDTEAFFGQGTRLTVV.

The rearrangement links TRBV7-2 to TRBJ1-1; D gene unclear. Between the trimmed V and J ends, which lost 6 bases and 1 base, there was a span of 6 bases. The germline gives CDR1 SGHTA, CDR2 FQGNSA. The CDR3 runs to 12 residues. CDR3 nucleotide sequence: TGTGCCAGCAGTCGGTCGAACACTGAAGCTTTCTTT. Amino acids: CASSRSNTEAFF. Based on the CDR3 plus reference TRBV7-2 and TRBJ1-1, the full variable domain is GAGVSQSPSNKVTEKGKDVELRCDPISGHTALYWYRQSLGQGLEFLIYFQGNSAPDKSGLPSDRFSAERTGGSVSTLTIQRTQQEDSAVYLCASSRSNTEAFFGQGTRLTVV.

The chain employs TRBV29-1 and TRBJ2-3, with D maybe TRBD1 (5 bases). Germline CDR1 reads SQVTM; CDR2 reads ANQGSEA. The ends were cut back, 5 bases at V and 4 bases at J, with 10 bases in the middle. The CDR3 covers 12 residues. CDR3 sequence reads: CSVPQGADTQYF. The DNA of the CDR3 is TGCAGCGTTCCCCAAGGGGCAGATACGCAGTATTTT.

The chain carries TRBV4-3 and TRBJ1-4; the match to TRBD1 covers 10 bases. Germline V gene lookup returns CDR1 LGHNA and CDR2 YSLEER. The CDR3 length is 16 residues. Germline trimming cut 0 bases from V and 8 bases from J; bases unmatched to any gene: 6. CDR3 region: CASSQDRGQGVEKLFF. CDR3 DNA: TGCGCCAGCAGCCAAGATCGAGGACAGGGGGTCGAAAAACTGTTTTTT.

The chain carries TRBV27 and TRBJ1-4, with D perhaps matching TRBD1 (5 bases). Germline V lookup: CDR1 MNHEY, CDR2 SMNVEV (reference sequence). The V end was cut by 5 bases, the J end by 8 bases, with 21 bases between. This CDR3 region has 16 residues. Here the CDR3 reads CASSPRHRGNSEKLFF. CDR3 in DNA: TGTGCCAGCAGTCCCCGACATCGGGGGAACTCGGAAAAACTGTTTTTT.

The rearrangement links TRBV9 to TRBJ2-3, with D unclear. V was pared by 1 base and J by 5 bases, with 11 bases between. This CDR3 has 14 residues. The V gene's germline CDR1 is SGDLS and CDR2 YYNGEE. Here the CDR3 reads CASSVFAVVDTQYF. Here the CDR3 DNA reads TGTGCCAGCAGCGTATTTGCGGTTGTAGATACGCAGTATTTT.

This clone was seen more than once but under ten times. The chain links TRBV2 to TRBJ1-6; the match to TRBD1 covers 7 bases. Germline-derived CDR1 and CDR2 are SNHLY and FYNNEI. J gave up 0 bases and V 7 bases, and 6 bases lay outside the gene matches. The CDR3 sequence is 16 residues long. CDR3 region: CASKWAGGSYNSPLHF. The DNA for the CDR3 is TGTGCCAGCAAATGGGCAGGGGGCTCCTATAATTCACCCCTCCACTTT.

The rearrangement links TRBV18 to TRBJ1-2; D not resolved. This CDR3 has 14 residues. The germline V gene has CDR1 KGHSH and CDR2 LQKENI. V gave up 0 bases and J gave up 1 base, with 6 bases separating them. The CDR3 DNA follows: TGTGCCAGCTCACCACCCGGCAGTAACTATGGCTACACCTTC. Protein product: CASSPPGSNYGYTF.

CDR3 protein: CASSLVDTGELFF. Written as DNA, the CDR3 is TGTGCCAGCAGCTTGGTGGACACCGGGGAGCTGTTTTTT. The chain carries TRBV5-5 and TRBJ2-2; D gene ambiguous. This CDR3 is 13 amino acids long. CDR1 is SGHKS and CDR2 is YYEKEE in the germline V gene (reference sequence). Trimming took 0 bases from V and 3 from J, leaving 3 bases between them.

V is TRBV20-1 and J is TRBJ1-2; no reliable D call. CDR3 length equals 14 residues. Germline V gene data show CDR1 as DFQATT and CDR2 as SNEGSKA (reference sequence). Trimming cost V 3 bases and J 0 bases, with 11 bases left between them. DNA of the CDR3: TGCAGTGCTAGTCTCCAGTTAGCTAACTATGGCTACACCTTC. It encodes CSASLQLANYGYTF.

The V gene is TRBV19, the J gene TRBJ2-1; 7 bases are a match to TRBD2. This CDR3 has 16 amino acids. Germline CDR1 reads LNHDA; CDR2 reads SQIVND (reference sequence). With V trimmed by 3 bases and J by 2 bases, 7 bases remained unmatched. As DNA, the CDR3 is TGTGCCAGTAGTATTTATGCGGGAGCTGCCTACAATGAGCAGTTCTTC. Its translation is CASSIYAGAAYNEQFF.

The chain joins TRBV6-2 or TRBV6-3 to TRBJ2-5, with a weak D call TRBD2 (6 bases). CDR3 length: 15 residues. The germline V gene encodes CDR1 MNHEY and CDR2 SVGEGT. Trimming left V 0 bases short and J 1 base short, with 9 bases between. The CDR3 spells CASSYSSSAQETQYF. DNA of the CDR3: TGTGCCAGCAGTTACTCGTCTAGCGCCCAAGAGACCCAGTACTTC.

The chain recombines TRBV21-1 with TRBJ2-7; TRBD2 was called by the table and not checked on the DNA. TRBV21-1 counts as a pseudogene. The length of the CDR3 is 12 residues. The CDR3 spells CASSHLRDEQYF. CDR3 sequence (DNA): TGTGCCAGCAGCCATTTACGCGATGAGCAGTACTTC.

V gene TRBV7-3 combines with J gene TRBJ2-2, with 8 positions matching TRBD2. Germline CDR1 SGHTA, CDR2 FQGTGA. The CDR3 covers 15 residues. Trimming at V came to 5 bases and at J to 0 bases, leaving 2 bases not matched to a gene. CDR3 protein: CASSPLAANTGELFF. CDR3 DNA: TGTGCCAGCAGCCCACTAGCGGCGAACACCGGGGAGCTGTTTTTT.

J is TRBJ1-2 and V is TRBV10-1; no clear D. The CDR3 extends over 13 amino acids. CDR1 and CDR2 from the germline V gene are WNHNN and SYGVQD (reference sequence). Trimming stripped 6 bases from V and 6 bases from J, with 14 bases between. CDR3 region: CASSLSPGDGYTF. CDR3 nucleotides: TGCGCCAGCAGCCTTAGCCCGGGAGATGGCTACACCTTC.

The CDR3 DNA follows: TGCGCCAGCAGCCAAAAAGGGACTAGCGGGGGGAAGCAAGAGACCCAGTACTTC. Protein product: CASSQKGTSGGKQETQYF. The chain joins TRBV4-3 to TRBJ2-5; 15 bases map to TRBD2. Germline CDR1 reads LGHNA; CDR2 reads YSLEER. The CDR3 runs to 18 residues. J lost 2 bases, V lost 2 bases, and 6 bases had no gene match.

The genes are TRBV19 and TRBJ2-6; D gene unclear. CDR3 length: 14 residues. CDR1 is LNHDA, CDR2 SQIVND, per germline (reference sequence). Between the trimmed V and J ends, which lost 5 bases and 1 base, there was a span of 6 bases. The CDR3 bases are TGTGCCAGTAGTTCCCAATCTGGGGCCAACGTCCTGACTTTC. Translated, it gives CASSSQSGANVLTF.